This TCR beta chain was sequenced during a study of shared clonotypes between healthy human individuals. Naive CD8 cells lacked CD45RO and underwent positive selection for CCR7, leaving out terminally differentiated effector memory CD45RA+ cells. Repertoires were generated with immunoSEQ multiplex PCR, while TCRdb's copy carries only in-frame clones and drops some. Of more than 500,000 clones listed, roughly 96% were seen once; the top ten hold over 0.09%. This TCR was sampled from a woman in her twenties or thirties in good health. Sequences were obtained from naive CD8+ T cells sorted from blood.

Here the CDR3 reads CASSLEDYSNTGELFF. The CDR3 DNA follows: TGTGCCAGCAGTTTAGAAGACTACTCCAACACCGGGGAGCTGTTTTTT. The gene calls are TRBV28 and TRBJ2-2, with D perhaps TRBD2 (5 bases). Looked up from germline, CDR1 is MDHEN and CDR2 is SYDVKM. The CDR3 contains 16 residues. The V end was cut by 2 bases, the J end by 2 bases, with 12 bases between.